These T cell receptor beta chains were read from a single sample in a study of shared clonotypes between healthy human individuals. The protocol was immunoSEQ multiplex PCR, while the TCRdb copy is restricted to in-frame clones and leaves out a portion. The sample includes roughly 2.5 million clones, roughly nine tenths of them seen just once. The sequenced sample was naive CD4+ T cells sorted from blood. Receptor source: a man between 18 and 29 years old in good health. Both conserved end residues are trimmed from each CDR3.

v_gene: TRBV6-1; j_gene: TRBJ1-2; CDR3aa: ASFPDSNYGYT
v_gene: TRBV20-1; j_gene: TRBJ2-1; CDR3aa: SASTNNEQF
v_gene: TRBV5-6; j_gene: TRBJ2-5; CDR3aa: ASSLASYQETQY
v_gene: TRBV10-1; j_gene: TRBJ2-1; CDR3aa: ASSEPPGQGVVNEQF
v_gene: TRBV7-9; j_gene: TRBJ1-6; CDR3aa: ASSFGVVNSPLH
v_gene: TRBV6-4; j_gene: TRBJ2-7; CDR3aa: ASRREGQGSYEQY
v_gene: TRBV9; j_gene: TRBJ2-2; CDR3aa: ASSVETSRNTGELF
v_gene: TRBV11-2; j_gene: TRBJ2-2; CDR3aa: ASSLTGQGVNTGELF
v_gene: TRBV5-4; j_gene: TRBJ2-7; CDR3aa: ASSQPGTGSYEQY
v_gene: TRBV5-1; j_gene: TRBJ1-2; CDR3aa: ASSSTNPSYGYT
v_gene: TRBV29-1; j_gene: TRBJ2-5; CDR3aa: SVLRGGETQY
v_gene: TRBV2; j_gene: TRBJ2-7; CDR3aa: ASSDEAGGYEQY
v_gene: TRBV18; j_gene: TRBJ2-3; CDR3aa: ASSRNSGGTDTQY
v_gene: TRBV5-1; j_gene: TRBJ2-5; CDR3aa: ASRGAGETQY
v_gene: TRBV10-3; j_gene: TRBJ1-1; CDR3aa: AISESSRDTEAF
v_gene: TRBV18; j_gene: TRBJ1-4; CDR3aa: ASGDFGSNEKLF
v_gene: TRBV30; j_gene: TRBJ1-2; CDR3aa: AWSAGEKGYT